This T cell receptor beta chain was observed in a study of response to subunit inactivated influenza vaccine. The CDR3 totals 14 residues. Trimming took off 2 bases at V and 3 bases at J, with 10 bases between the two ends. Germline loops: CDR1 SGHRS, CDR2 YFSETQ. Worth noting for this clonotype: What it binds is unknown.

A single record per CDR3 protein comes from TCRdb applying MiXCR to the RT-PCR reads. The sample lists about 780,000 distinct CDR3 sequences, about a fifth occurring once. Study-level results: Authors suggested that a seasonal influenza vaccination recruits few new T cells each time.

The material was PBMCs from blood, obtained more than 4 days after vaccination. J is TRBJ2-3 and V is TRBV5-1, with D tentatively TRBD2 (5 bases). This clonotype originated in a man aged 45 to 65 who received an inactivated influenza vaccine. The CDR3 region has the DNA TGCGCCAGCAGCTTTGCGGAGGTTACAGATACGCAGTATTTT. It is translated as CASSFAEVTDTQYF.